These 10 T cell receptor beta chains came from one sample sequenced in a study of PD-1 blockade in mismatch repair-deficient tumors. The assay was immunoSEQ multiplex PCR, and TCRdb's table has in-frame clones only and misses some. This table holds about 130,000 clones, almost 90% found once. Sample: peripheral blood, taken just under 74 weeks after starting pembrolizumab. These receptors all stem from an adult with mismatch repair-deficient cancer.

The rearrangement links TRBV4-3 to TRBJ2-7; D might be TRBD1 (5 bases). CDR3 size: 15 residues. Germline V gene data show CDR1 as LGHNA and CDR2 as YSLEER. The V end lost 0 bases, the J end lost 4 bases, and 13 bases lay between the germline ends. The CDR3 reads CASSQDYPGPYEQYF. The CDR3 bases are TGCGCCAGCAGCCAAGATTACCCAGGGCCGTACGAGCAGTACTTC.

This chain uses TRBV29-1 with TRBJ2-3; 9 positions match TRBD2. CDR1 is SQVTM and CDR2 is ANQGSEA in the germline V gene. This CDR3 region has 17 residues. After removal of 1 base from V and 3 bases from J, the junction contained 11 bases not matched to a gene. CDR3 loop: CSVEVSPSGTLTDTQYF. CDR3 DNA sequence: TGCAGCGTTGAAGTATCCCCTAGCGGGACTCTAACAGATACGCAGTATTTT.

Worth noting for this clone: Other DNA sequences in the sample encode the same CDR3. The chain is built from TRBV5-1 and TRBJ2-1; 9 bases are shared with TRBD1. The CDR3 has 15 residues. The J segment lost 3 bases and the V segment lost 0 bases, leaving 1 base of the junction unmatched. The germline CDR1 and CDR2 sequences are SGHRS and YFSETQ. In DNA, the CDR3 is TGCGCCAGCAGCTTGGGACAGGGGGGCTACAATGAGCAGTTCTTC. Its translation: CASSLGQGGYNEQFF.

The genes are TRBV15 and TRBJ2-3; D is perhaps TRBD1 (5 bases). The CDR3 consists of 17 residues. Trimming left V 1 base short and J 2 bases short, with 16 bases between. Germline CDR1 and CDR2: LNHNV and YYDKDF (reference sequence). CDR3 region: CATSRAAGPFYTDTQYF. CDR3 DNA sequence: TGTGCCACCAGCAGAGCGGCAGGGCCCTTTTACACAGATACGCAGTATTTT.

The J gene is TRBJ2-7, the V gene TRBV12-5; D remains ambiguous. V shed 4 bases and J shed 0 bases, with 10 bases lying between them. CDR3 length: 14 residues. The V gene's germline CDR1 is LGHNT and CDR2 FRNRAP. The CDR3 loop reads CASGSTPGSYEQYF. CDR3 bases: TGTGCTAGTGGTTCGACCCCGGGCTCCTACGAGCAGTACTTC.

The genes are TRBV7-2 and TRBJ2-3, with 8 bases that match TRBD2. The junction had 12 bases not matched to a gene; V was cut back by 5 bases and J by 8 bases. The germline V gene has CDR1 SGHTA and CDR2 FQGNSA. This CDR3 comprises 15 residues. In DNA, the CDR3 is TGTGCCAGCAGCCAGGTAGCGGGGCCGACCAGTACGCAGTATTTT. It is translated as CASSQVAGPTSTQYF.

This clone was observed a single time. DNA of the CDR3: TGTGCCAGCAGCTTGGGACTTGCCAAAAACATTCAGTACTTC. Translated, it gives CASSLGLAKNIQYF. V is TRBV5-4 and J is TRBJ2-4; D is ambiguous. The CDR3 is made up of 14 amino acids. Germline lookup yields CDR1 SGHNT and CDR2 YYREEE (reference sequence). Trimming left V 0 bases short and J 1 base short, with 5 bases between. Looking up the rest from reference TRBV5-4 and TRBJ2-4 gives the full variable domain: ETGVTQSPTHLIKTRGQQVTLRCSSQSGHNTVSWYQQALGQGPQFIFQYYREEENGRGNFPPRFSGLQFPNYSSELNVNALELDDSALYLCASSLGLAKNIQYFGAGTRLSVL.

The V gene is TRBV7-8, the J gene TRBJ2-7; 9 bases match TRBD1. In germline, CDR1 is SGHVS, CDR2 FQNEAQ. The CDR3 is 15 residues long. The V gene end was trimmed by 4 bases and the J gene end by 5 bases; junction bases not matched to a gene: 9. The CDR3 DNA reads TGTGCCAGCAGCTCACTGACAGGGGGGAAAAACGAGCAGTACTTC. Its translation is CASSSLTGGKNEQYF.

The chain uses TRBV4-1 and TRBJ1-5; D not resolved. This CDR3 region has 14 residues. Germline assignment: CDR1 MGHRA and CDR2 YSYEKL. V lost 0 bases to trimming and J lost 2 bases, with 5 bases between them. CDR3 in amino acids: CASSQDGGNQPQHF. The CDR3 nucleotides read TGCGCCAGCAGCCAAGATGGGGGCAATCAGCCCCAGCATTTT.

The chain carries TRBV4-2 and TRBJ2-7; weak D call: TRBD2 (6 bases). The ends were cut back, 4 bases at V and 3 bases at J, with 10 bases in the middle. This CDR3 spans 13 amino acids. The germline V gene has CDR1 LGHNA and CDR2 YNFKEQ. CDR3 loop: CASSPHGGYEQYF. The CDR3 bases are TGTGCCAGCAGCCCCCACGGGGGCTACGAGCAGTACTTC.